A single sample is the source of the 15 T cell receptor beta chains below, sequenced in a study of Graves' ophthalmopathy and Graves' hyperthyroidism. Amplified TCR beta CDR3 regions were obtained using RNA transcripts as template. Investigators did first-round RT-PCR with HTBI primers, then second-round multiplex PCR. TCRdb processed the multiplex PCR reads anew with MiXCR; each CDR3 protein has one entry. The data hold hundreds of thousands of distinct CDR3 sequences, with 21% observed a single time. Specimen: peripheral blood. These receptors all stem from a woman younger than 30 with stable Graves' hyperthyroidism.

This clonotype was recorded at least ten times. The gene calls are TRBV7-8 and TRBJ2-2; D might be TRBD1 (6 bases). CDR3 length: 15 residues. The V and J ends lost 6 bases and 4 bases respectively, with 15 bases between them. The germline V gene has CDR1 SGHVS and CDR2 FQNEAQ. CDR3 amino acids: CASRTYRVGTGELFF. As DNA, the CDR3 is TGTGCCAGCAGGACCTACAGGGTTGGCACCGGGGAGCTGTTTTTT.

This clonotype was recorded at least ten times. CDR3 DNA sequence: TGTGCCACCAGCAGAGATGGTAAAACCTACGAGCAGTACTTC. It yields the protein CATSRDGKTYEQYF. The chain joins TRBV15 to TRBJ2-7; D gene ambiguous. The germline V gene encodes CDR1 LNHNV and CDR2 YYDKDF (reference sequence). The CDR3 is made up of 14 amino acids. Deletions cut 0 bases from V and 2 bases from J, with 8 bases between.

This clonotype was detected only a few times. The CDR3 sequence: CASSSSGYTEAFF. The CDR3 nucleotides read TGTGCCAGCAGCTCCTCGGGGTACACTGAAGCTTTCTTT. The V call is TRBV12-3 or TRBV12-4, the J call TRBJ1-1; no clear D. V shed 6 bases and J shed 3 bases, with 11 bases lying between them. The CDR3 is 13 amino acids.

The DNA for the CDR3 is TGTGCCAGCAGACGCAACAGGGAAGGTTTCTACGAGCAGTACTTC. It encodes CASRRNREGFYEQYF. The gene calls are TRBV28 and TRBJ2-7, with a weak D call TRBD1 (6 bases). Per germline, CDR1 MDHEN and CDR2 SYDVKM. This CDR3 contains 15 residues. With 6 bases removed from V and 3 bases from J, the gap between germline ends came to 18 bases.

This clonotype has a count of ten or more. The chain recombines TRBV30 with TRBJ1-1; TRBD1 aligns across 8 bases. This CDR3 has 13 amino acids. Losses at the gene ends were 3 bases for V and 3 bases for J; bases not matched to a gene: 3. In germline, CDR1 is GTSNPN, CDR2 SVGIG (reference sequence). The CDR3 here is CAWRAGGYTEAFF. DNA of the CDR3: TGTGCCTGGAGAGCAGGGGGCTACACTGAAGCTTTCTTT.

This clonotype was picked up a small number of times. The chain combines TRBV4-1 with TRBJ1-2; no clear D gene. The V end lost 2 bases, the J end lost 2 bases, and 15 bases lay between the germline ends. This CDR3 is 16 amino acids long. The germline V gene encodes CDR1 MGHRA and CDR2 YSYEKL. In nucleotides, the CDR3 is TGCGCCAGCAGCCAACCCCTAGTCAGGTCGAACTATGGCTACACCTTC. This gives the protein CASSQPLVRSNYGYTF.

This clonotype was detected ten times or more. The genes are TRBV28 and TRBJ2-2; perhaps TRBD2 as D (5 bases). Per germline, CDR1 MDHEN and CDR2 SYDVKM. V lost 5 bases and J 1 base, leaving 8 bases between the germline ends. The CDR3 consists of 14 residues. CDR3 sequence: CASSQTRNTGELFF. CDR3 coding DNA: TGTGCCAGCAGTCAAACTAGGAACACCGGGGAGCTGTTTTTT.

In nucleotides, the CDR3 is TGTGCCAGCAGTTCCGGACATTACTACGAGCAGTACTTC. This gives the protein CASSSGHYYEQYF. The rearrangement uses TRBV6-5 and TRBJ2-7; possibly TRBD1 for D (5 bases). The germline V gene encodes CDR1 MNHEY and CDR2 SVGAGI. V was pared by 4 bases and J by 3 bases, with 10 bases between. The CDR3 spans 13 residues.

This clonotype was seen at least ten times. The chain has TRBV30 and TRBJ1-1; D gene unclear. Trimming pared 4 bases from V and 6 bases from J, leaving 15 bases between. Germline V gives CDR1 GTSNPN, CDR2 SVGIG (reference sequence). CDR3 length: 13 amino acids. The CDR3 DNA is TGTGCCTGGAACCTGGGGAGTAGGGCTGAAGCTTTCTTT. Its translation is CAWNLGSRAEAFF. Full variable domain (remainder filled in from reference TRBV30 and TRBJ1-1): SQTIHQWPATLVQPVGSPLSLECTVEGTSNPNLYWYRQAAGRGLQLLFYSVGIGQISSEVPQNLSASRPQDRQFILSSKKLLLSDSGFYLCAWNLGSRAEAFFGQGTRLTVV.

Only a few counts were recorded for this clonotype. V is TRBV6-2 or TRBV6-3 and J is TRBJ1-5; 8 nucleotides align to TRBD1. This CDR3 contains 18 residues. J lost 3 bases, V lost 2 bases, and 12 bases had no gene match. The germline CDR1 and CDR2 sequences are MNHEY and SVGEGT. This CDR3 is CASSYDGDRGFDNQPQHF. DNA of the CDR3: TGTGCCAGCAGTTACGACGGAGACAGGGGCTTTGACAATCAGCCCCAGCATTTT.

This clonotype has more than one count but fewer than ten. A read error may produce the germline difference seen at one junction end. The chain carries TRBV27 and TRBJ1-5; 8 positions agree with TRBD1. CDR1 MNHEY and CDR2 SMNVEV come from the germline V gene (reference sequence). The length of the CDR3 is 15 residues. CDR3 bases: TGTGCCAGCAGCCCAATGACAGGGGCGTATCAGCCTCAGCATTTT. Its protein product is CASSPMTGAYQPQHF.

This clonotype was seen at least ten times. The gene calls are TRBV2 and TRBJ2-7; 7 bases agree with TRBD1. Per germline, CDR1 SNHLY and CDR2 FYNNEI. The CDR3 extends over 15 amino acids. Unmatched junction bases numbered 8, after V lost 6 bases and J lost 0 bases. Written as DNA, the CDR3 is TGTGCCAGCAGGGGGGACAGAACCTTCTCCTACGAGCAGTACTTC. Translated, it gives CASRGDRTFSYEQYF.

This clonotype was recorded many times. V usage is TRBV2 and J usage is TRBJ1-5, with D perhaps TRBD1 (6 bases). Germline assignment: CDR1 SNHLY and CDR2 FYNNEI. The V end lost 6 bases, the J end lost 4 bases, and 13 bases lay between the germline ends. The CDR3 has 14 amino acids. CDR3 sequence (DNA): TGTGCCAGCAGAGCCGGGACAACAAATCAGCCCCAGCATTTT. This encodes CASRAGTTNQPQHF.

Regarding this clonotype: One base away lies a much larger clone, so this may be a sequencing read error. V gene TRBV12-3 or TRBV12-4 combines with J gene TRBJ2-2; perhaps TRBD2 as D (5 bases). The CDR3 is made up of 14 amino acids. CDR3 in DNA: TGTGCCAGCAGTTTAGGTTATAGCACCGGGGAGCTGTGTTTT. Its translation: CASSLGYSTGELCF.

This clonotype was counted many times. V gene TRBV29-1 combines with J gene TRBJ1-1, with 8 bases fitting TRBD1. This CDR3 is built from 15 residues. The V gene's germline CDR1 is SQVTM and CDR2 ANQGSEA. Trimming took 3 bases from V and 3 from J; bases not matched to a gene: 9. This CDR3 is CSVEGRATGDTEAFF. Here the CDR3 DNA reads TGCAGCGTTGAGGGGCGGGCGACAGGGGACACTGAAGCTTTCTTT.